This T cell receptor beta chain was found in a study of blood T cell repertoires in COVID-19. Some clones are missing from TCRdb's copy, which holds only in-frame ones; the method was immunoSEQ multiplex PCR. The table has approximately 38,000 clones, about 85% seen once; the top ten hold roughly 4.5%. The CDR3 consists of 12 residues. V lost 3 bases and J lost 4, with 7 bases in between. Sequenced input: peripheral blood. The rearrangement joins TRBV12-3 or TRBV12-4 to TRBJ2-7, with TRBD1 as a possible D gene (6 bases). This clonotype was obtained from a man between 60 and 70 years old with COVID-19, enrolled during active disease. CDR3 in DNA: TGTGCCAGCAGTTTGCAGGGGTACGAGCAGTACTTC. It is translated as CASSLQGYEQYF.